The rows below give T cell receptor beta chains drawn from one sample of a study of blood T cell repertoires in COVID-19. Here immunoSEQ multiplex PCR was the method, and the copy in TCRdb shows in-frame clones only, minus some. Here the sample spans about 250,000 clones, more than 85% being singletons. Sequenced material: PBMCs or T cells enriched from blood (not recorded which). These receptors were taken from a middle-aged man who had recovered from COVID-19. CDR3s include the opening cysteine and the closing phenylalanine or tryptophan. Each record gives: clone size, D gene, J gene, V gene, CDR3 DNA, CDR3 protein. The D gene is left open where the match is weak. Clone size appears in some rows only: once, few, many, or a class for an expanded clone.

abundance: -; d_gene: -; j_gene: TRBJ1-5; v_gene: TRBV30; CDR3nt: TGTGCCTGGAGTGTATTAGGGGGCAATCAGCCCCAGCATTTT; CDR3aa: CAWSVLGGNQPQHF
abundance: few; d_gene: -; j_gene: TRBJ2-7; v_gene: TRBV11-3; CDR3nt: TGTGCCAGCAGCCCCCCAGGGTGGGAGCAGTACTTC; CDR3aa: CASSPPGWEQYF
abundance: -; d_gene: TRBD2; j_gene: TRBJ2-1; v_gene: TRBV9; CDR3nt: TGTGCCAGCACCAAAACTAGCGGGCGCTACAATGAGCAGTTCTTC; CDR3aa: CASTKTSGRYNEQFF
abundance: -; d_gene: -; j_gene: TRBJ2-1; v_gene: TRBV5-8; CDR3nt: TGTGCCAGCAGCTACCAATGGAAGACAGGTGAGCAGTTCTTC; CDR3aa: CASSYQWKTGEQFF
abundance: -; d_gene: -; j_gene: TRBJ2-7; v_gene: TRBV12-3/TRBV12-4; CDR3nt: TGTGCCAGCAGTTCGGACAGCTCCTACGAGCAGTACTTC; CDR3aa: CASSSDSSYEQYF
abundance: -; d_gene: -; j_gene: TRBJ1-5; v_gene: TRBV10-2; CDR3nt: TGCGCCAGCGGTTTGGACAGAAATAGCAATCAGCCCCAGCATTTT; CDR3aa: CASGLDRNSNQPQHF
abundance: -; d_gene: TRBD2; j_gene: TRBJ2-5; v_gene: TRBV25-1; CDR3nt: TGTGCCAGCAGTGAAACACTAGCGTTCCAAGAGACCCAGTACTTC; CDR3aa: CASSETLAFQETQYF
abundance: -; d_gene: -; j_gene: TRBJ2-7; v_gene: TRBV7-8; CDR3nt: TGTGCCAGCAGCTTAGTAGGATCCACTATATCCTACGAGCAGTACTTC; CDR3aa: CASSLVGSTISYEQYF
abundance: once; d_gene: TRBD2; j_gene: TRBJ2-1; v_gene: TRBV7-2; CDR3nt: TGTGCCAGCAGCTTAGTCGGGACTAGCGGGATCAATGAGCAGTTCTTC; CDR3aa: CASSLVGTSGINEQFF
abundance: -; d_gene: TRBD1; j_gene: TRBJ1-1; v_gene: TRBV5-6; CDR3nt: TGTGCCAGCAGCTTGGTGGACAGGGGATCCACTGAAGCTTTCTTT; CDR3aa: CASSLVDRGSTEAFF
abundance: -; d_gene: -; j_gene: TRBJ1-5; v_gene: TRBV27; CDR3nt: TGTGCCAGCAGTTTAGGGGGCGGGCCCCAGCATTTT; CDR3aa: CASSLGGGPQHF
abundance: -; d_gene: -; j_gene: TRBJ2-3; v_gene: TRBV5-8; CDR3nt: TGTGCCAGCAGGCCCAGGGGAACAGATACGCAGTATTTT; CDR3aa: CASRPRGTDTQYF
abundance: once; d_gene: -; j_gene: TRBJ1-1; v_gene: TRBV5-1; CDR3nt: TGCGCCAGCAGCTTGGTATCGAACACTGAAGCTTTCTTT; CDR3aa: CASSLVSNTEAFF
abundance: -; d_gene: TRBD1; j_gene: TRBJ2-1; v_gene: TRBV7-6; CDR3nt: TGTGCCAGCAGCTCGGACAGGGGTGATGAGCAGTTCTTC; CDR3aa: CASSSDRGDEQFF
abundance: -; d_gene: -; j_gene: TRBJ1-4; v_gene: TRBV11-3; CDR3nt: TGTGCCAGCAGCGACCAGCGGGGACCAACTAATGAAAAACTGTTTTTT; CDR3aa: CASSDQRGPTNEKLFF
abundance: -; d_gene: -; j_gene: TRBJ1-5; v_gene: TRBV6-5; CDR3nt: TGTGCCAGCAGTTATAGTGTCTCGCCGAATCAGCCCCAGCATTTT; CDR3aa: CASSYSVSPNQPQHF
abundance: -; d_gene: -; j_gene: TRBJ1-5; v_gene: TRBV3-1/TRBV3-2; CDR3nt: TGTGCCAGCACCGGAGGGCTCAATCAGCCCCAGCATTTT; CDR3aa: CASTGGLNQPQHF
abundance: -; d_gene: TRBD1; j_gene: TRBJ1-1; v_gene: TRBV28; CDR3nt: TGTGCCAGCAGCAGTCAGGGGGCGCGTGTCACTGAAGCTTTCTTT; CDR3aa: CASSSQGARVTEAFF
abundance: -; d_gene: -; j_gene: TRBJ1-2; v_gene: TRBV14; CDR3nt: TGTGCCAGCAGCCAAGATAGCGCGGGGATACGGGGCTACACCTTC; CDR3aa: CASSQDSAGIRGYTF
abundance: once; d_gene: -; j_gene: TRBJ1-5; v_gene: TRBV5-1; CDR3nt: TGCGCCAGCAGCTTGTATGGGCAGTCAAATCAGCCCCAGCATTTT; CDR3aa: CASSLYGQSNQPQHF
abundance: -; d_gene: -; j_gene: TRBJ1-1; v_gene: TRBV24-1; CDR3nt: TGTGCCACCAGTGATTTGGCCCCGGGACAAAAACATGACACTGAAGCTTTCTTT; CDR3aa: CATSDLAPGQKHDTEAFF
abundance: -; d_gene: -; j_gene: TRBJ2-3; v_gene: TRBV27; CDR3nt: TGTGCCAGCAGTTTATCCTATCACACAGATACGCAGTATTTT; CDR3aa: CASSLSYHTDTQYF
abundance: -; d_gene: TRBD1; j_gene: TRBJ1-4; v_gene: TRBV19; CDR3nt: TGTGCCAGTAGTATAGGTGGGACAGGGAATGAAAAACTGTTTTTT; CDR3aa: CASSIGGTGNEKLFF
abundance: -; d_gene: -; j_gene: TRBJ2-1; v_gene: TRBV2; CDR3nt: TGTGCCAGCAGGGAACAGGGGAGGGACTACAATGAGCAGTTCTTC; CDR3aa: CASREQGRDYNEQFF
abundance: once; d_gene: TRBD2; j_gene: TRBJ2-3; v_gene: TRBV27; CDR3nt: TGTGCCAGCGAAGGTGGTGGTCTAGCGGGGGGAAGCACAGATACGCAGTATTTT; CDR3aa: CASEGGGLAGGSTDTQYF
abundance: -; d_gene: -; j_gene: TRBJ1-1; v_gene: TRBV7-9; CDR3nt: TGTGCCAGCAGCAAAGGACAGCTGAACACTGAAGCTTTCTTT; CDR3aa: CASSKGQLNTEAFF
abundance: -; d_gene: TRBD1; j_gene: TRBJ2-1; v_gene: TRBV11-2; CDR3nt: TGTGCCAGCAGCTTAAACAGGGGAACATACAATGAGCAGTTCTTC; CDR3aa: CASSLNRGTYNEQFF
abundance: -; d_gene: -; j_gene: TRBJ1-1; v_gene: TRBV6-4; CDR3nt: TGTGCCAGCAGTGCGGGGGGGATAAGGGGCACTGAAGCTTTCTTT; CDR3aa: CASSAGGIRGTEAFF
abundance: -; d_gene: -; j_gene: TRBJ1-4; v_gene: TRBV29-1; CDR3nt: TGCAGCGTTGGTTTTCTGCAGGGAAAACTGTTTTTT; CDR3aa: CSVGFLQGKLFF
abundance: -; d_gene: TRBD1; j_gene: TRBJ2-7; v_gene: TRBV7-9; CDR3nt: TGTGCCAGCAGCTCGAGGGACAGTCCCACCTACGAGCAGTACTTC; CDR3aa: CASSSRDSPTYEQYF
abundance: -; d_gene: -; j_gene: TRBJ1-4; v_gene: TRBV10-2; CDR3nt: TGCGCCAGCACCGGGGACGGAGGGGTAGGAACTAATGAAAAACTGTTTTTT; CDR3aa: CASTGDGGVGTNEKLFF
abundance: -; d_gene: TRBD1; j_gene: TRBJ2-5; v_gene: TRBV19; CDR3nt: TGTGCCAGTAGTATGGGGACAGGGGGTACGGAGACCCAGTACTTC; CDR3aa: CASSMGTGGTETQYF
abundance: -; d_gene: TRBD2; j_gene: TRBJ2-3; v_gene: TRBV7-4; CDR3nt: TGTGCCAGCAGCCTGGGACTAGCGGGCGGCACAGATACGCAGTATTTT; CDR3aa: CASSLGLAGGTDTQYF
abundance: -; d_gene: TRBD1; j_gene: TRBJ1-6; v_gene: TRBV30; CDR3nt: TGTGCCTGGAGTAATTCCAGAGAGGACAGGGAAAAGTCACCCCTCCACTTT; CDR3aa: CAWSNSREDREKSPLHF
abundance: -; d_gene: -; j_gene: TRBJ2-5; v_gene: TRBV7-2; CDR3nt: TGTGCCAGCAGCAAACGGACAGCGCAAGAGACCCAGTACTTC; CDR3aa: CASSKRTAQETQYF
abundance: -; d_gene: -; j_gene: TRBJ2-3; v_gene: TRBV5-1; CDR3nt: TGCGCCAGCAATTACCAGAGCACAGATACGCAGTATTTT; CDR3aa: CASNYQSTDTQYF
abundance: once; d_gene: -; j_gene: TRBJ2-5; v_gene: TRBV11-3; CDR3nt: TGTGCCAGCAGCTTCAGGACAGATCAAGAGACCCAGTACTTC; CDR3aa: CASSFRTDQETQYF
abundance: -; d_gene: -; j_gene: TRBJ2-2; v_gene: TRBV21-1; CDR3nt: TGTGCCAGCAGCAAATCAAAATCCCAAAGGGGGTGGCAGGCGAACACCGGGGAGCTGTTTTTT; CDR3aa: CASSKSKSQRGWQANTGELFF
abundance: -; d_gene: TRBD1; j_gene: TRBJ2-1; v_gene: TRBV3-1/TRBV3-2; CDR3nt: TGTGCCAGCAGCGCTCAGGACAGGACACTCAATGAGCAGTTCTTC; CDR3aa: CASSAQDRTLNEQFF
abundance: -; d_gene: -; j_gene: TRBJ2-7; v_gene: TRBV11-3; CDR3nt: TGTGCCAGCAGCTTAGATTCCAGGAGGAGTTCCTACGAGCAGTACTTC; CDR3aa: CASSLDSRRSSYEQYF
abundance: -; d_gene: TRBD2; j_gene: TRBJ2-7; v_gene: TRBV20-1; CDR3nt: TGCAGTGCTAGTATTGGGGGACTAGCGGGGGTCGAGCAGTACTTC; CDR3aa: CSASIGGLAGVEQYF
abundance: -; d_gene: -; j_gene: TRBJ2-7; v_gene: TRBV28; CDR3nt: TGTGCCAGCAGTTCCAACTACGAGCAGTACTTC; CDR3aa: CASSSNYEQYF
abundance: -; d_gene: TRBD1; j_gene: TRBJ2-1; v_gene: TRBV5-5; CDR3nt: TGTGCCAGCAGCTTGGCGGCAGGGGGCTACGACAATGAGCAGTTCTTC; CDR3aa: CASSLAAGGYDNEQFF
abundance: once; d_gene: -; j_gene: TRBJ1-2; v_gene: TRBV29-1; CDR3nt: TGCAGCGCATCAGGGCTGTCCAACTATGGCTACACCTTC; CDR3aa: CSASGLSNYGYTF
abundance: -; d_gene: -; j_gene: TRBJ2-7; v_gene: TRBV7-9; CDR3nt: TGTGCCAGCAGCTCCACGGGGGGATACAGGGCCTACGAGCAGTACTTC; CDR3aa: CASSSTGGYRAYEQYF
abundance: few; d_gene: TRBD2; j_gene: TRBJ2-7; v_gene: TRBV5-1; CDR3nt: TGCGCCAGCAGCTTGAAGGGATTAGCGGGAGACTACGAGCAGTACTTC; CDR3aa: CASSLKGLAGDYEQYF
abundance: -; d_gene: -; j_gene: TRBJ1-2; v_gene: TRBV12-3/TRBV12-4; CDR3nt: TGTGCCAGCAGAACCGACATGAACTATGGCTACACCTTC; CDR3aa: CASRTDMNYGYTF
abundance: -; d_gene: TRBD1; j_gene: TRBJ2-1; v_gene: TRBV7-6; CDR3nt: TGTGCCAGCAGAAACCGGGACAGGGGTGGTGAGCAGTTCTTC; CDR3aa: CASRNRDRGGEQFF
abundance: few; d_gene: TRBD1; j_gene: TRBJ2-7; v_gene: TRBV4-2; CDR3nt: TGTGCCAGCAGCCAAGATGGCGGACAGGGGTTTTACGAGCAGTACTTC; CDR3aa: CASSQDGGQGFYEQYF
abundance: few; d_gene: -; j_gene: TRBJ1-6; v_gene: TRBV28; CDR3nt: TGTGCCAGCAGAGGAATGGAGGGGTCGACCTATAATTCACCCCTCCACTTT; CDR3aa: CASRGMEGSTYNSPLHF
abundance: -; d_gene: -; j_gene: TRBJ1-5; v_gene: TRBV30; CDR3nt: TGTGCCTGGAGCCTATATAGCAATCAGCCCCAGCATTTT; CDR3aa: CAWSLYSNQPQHF
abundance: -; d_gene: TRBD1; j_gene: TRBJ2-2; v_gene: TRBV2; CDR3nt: TGTGCCACCAAGGACAGGGTCGGCACCGGGGAGCTGTTTTTT; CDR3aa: CATKDRVGTGELFF